These 12 T cell receptor beta chains were all obtained from the same sample, sequenced in a study of T cell responses to AZD1222 COVID-19 vaccine. Repertoires were generated with immunoSEQ multiplex PCR, while TCRdb's copy carries only in-frame clones and drops some. In the table there are about 110,000 clones, around 90% of which are singletons. This specimen was peripheral blood, taken on day 0 of AZD1222 vaccination. The receptors were sampled from an adult in good health.

The count of this clone is one. This sequence joins TRBV30 and TRBJ2-1; 9 bases map to TRBD2. V was pared by 0 bases and J by 8 bases, with 8 bases of the junction left unmatched. The CDR3 has 15 residues. The germline CDR1 and CDR2 sequences are GTSNPN and SVGIG (reference sequence). CDR3 sequence reads: CAWSVQDSGSYEQFF. As DNA, the CDR3 is TGTGCCTGGAGTGTACAGGATAGCGGGAGTTATGAGCAGTTCTTC.

This sequence joins TRBV14 and TRBJ2-1; D not certain. The CDR3 length is 16 residues. CDR1 is SGHDN, CDR2 FVKESK, per germline. Trimming left V 2 bases short and J 4 bases short, with 15 bases between. The CDR3, as DNA: TGTGCCAGCAGCCAACCCCTGACTTACCAATACAATGAGCAGTTCTTC. This sequence encodes CASSQPLTYQYNEQFF. The variable domain in full, with the rest retrieved from reference TRBV14 and TRBJ2-1, is EAGVTQFPSHSVIEKGQTVTLRCDPISGHDNLYWYRRVMGKEIKFLLHFVKESKQDESGMPNNRFLAERTGGTYSTLKVQPAELEDSGVYFCASSQPLTYQYNEQFFGPGTRLTVL.

This rearrangement joins TRBV18 to TRBJ2-2; 7 positions agree with TRBD1. The CDR3 totals 14 residues. V gave up 5 bases and J gave up 4 bases; unmatched junction bases: 4. CDR1 and CDR2 (germline): KGHSH, LQKENI. The DNA for the CDR3 is TGTGCCAGCTCAACCGACAGGGCCACCGGGGAGCTGTTTTTT. The encoded protein is CASSTDRATGELFF.

The CDR3 reads CASSLRTGNTGELFF. DNA of the CDR3: TGTGCCAGCAGCCTCCGGACAGGGAACACCGGGGAGCTGTTTTTT. The genes are TRBV7-3 and TRBJ2-2; TRBD1 matches at 7 bases. The CDR3 runs 15 residues. The germline V gene encodes CDR1 SGHTA and CDR2 FQGTGA. V was clipped by 5 bases and J by 1 base; unmatched bases: 4.

As regards this clone: One end of the junction does not line up with germline, which may come from a read error. The rearrangement uses TRBV9 and TRBJ1-3, with D hard to call. Germline CDR1 is SGDLS and CDR2 is YYNGEE. The CDR3 loop spans 13 amino acids. The CDR3 bases are TGTGCCAGCAGCGTAGAAACTGGGAACACCATATATTTT. Protein: CASSVETGNTIYF.

This rearrangement joins TRBV3-1 (or the pseudogene TRBV3-2) to TRBJ2-5; D ambiguous. The CDR3 extends over 11 amino acids. V lost 8 bases and J 0 bases, leaving 4 bases between the germline ends. Per germline, CDR1 LGHDT and CDR2 YNNKEL (reference sequence). CDR3 sequence: CASLYQETQYF. In DNA form, the CDR3 reads TGTGCCAGCCTCTACCAAGAGACCCAGTACTTC.

The rearrangement uses TRBV7-2 and TRBJ1-6, with D perhaps TRBD1 (6 bases). Trimming took 2 bases from V and 7 from J, leaving 9 bases between them. Germline V CDR1 and CDR2: SGHTA, FQGNSA. The CDR3 spans 14 residues. The CDR3 reads CASSLYRANSPLHF. For the CDR3, the DNA is TGTGCCAGCAGCTTATACAGGGCAAATTCACCCCTCCACTTT.

The rearrangement joins TRBV7-8 to TRBJ2-2; maybe TRBD1 (6 bases). V was clipped by 5 bases and J by 4 bases, with 14 bases between them. Germline CDR1 is SGHVS and CDR2 is FQNEAQ. The CDR3 length is 15 residues. CDR3 sequence: CASSPRDIPTGELFF. CDR3 nucleotides: TGTGCCAGCAGCCCCCGGGACATTCCCACCGGGGAGCTGTTTTTT.

The rearrangement joins TRBV9 to TRBJ1-2; 9 bases are a match to TRBD1. The junction had 7 bases not matched to a gene; V was cut back by 0 bases and J by 7 bases. CDR1 and CDR2 from the germline V gene are SGDLS and YYNGEE. This CDR3 is 15 amino acids long. The CDR3 region is CASSVGGQGGFGYTF. As DNA, the CDR3 is TGTGCCAGCAGCGTAGGGGGACAGGGAGGATTTGGCTACACCTTC.

This clone was seen a single time. At one end, the junction sequence differs from germline, possibly due to a read error. The chain recombines TRBV5-1 with TRBJ2-7; possible D gene TRBD2, 6 bases. CDR3 length equals 16 residues. From germline, CDR1 is SGHRS and CDR2 YFSETQ. CDR3 bases: TGCGCCAGCAGCCTGACGGGCGGGAATGCCGCCTATGAGCAGTACTTC. It codes for CASSLTGGNAAYEQYF. Based on the CDR3 plus reference TRBV5-1 and TRBJ2-7, the full variable domain is KAGVTQTPRYLIKTRGQQVTLSCSPISGHRSVSWYQQTPGQGLQFLFEYFSETQRNKGNFPGRFSGRQFSNSRSEMNVSTLELGDSALYLCASSLTGGNAAYEQYFGPGTRLTVT.

This chain links TRBV12-2 with TRBJ2-2; the table calls TRBD1, which could not be checked here. TRBV12-2 is a pseudogene segment. The length of the CDR3 is 18 residues. The CDR3 protein is CASRLVQGVSGNTGELFF. The CDR3 coding sequence is TGTGCAAGTCGCTTAGTGCAGGGGGTTAGCGGGAACACCGGGGAGCTGTTTTTT.

This chain joins TRBV9 and TRBJ1-5; possibly TRBD1 for D (6 bases). Germline V gene lookup returns CDR1 SGDLS and CDR2 YYNGEE. The CDR3 length is 19 residues. Trimming took 4 bases from V and 6 from J, leaving 29 bases between them. This CDR3 reads CASSPGGGRVLRLGQPQHF. The CDR3 nucleotides are TGTGCCAGCAGCCCCGGGGGGGGGCGCGTTTTAAGGCTTGGTCAGCCCCAGCATTTT.